This TCR beta chain was retrieved from a study of shared clonotypes between healthy human individuals. This CDR3 is built from 16 residues. Germline-derived CDR1 and CDR2 are MNHEY and SMNVEV (reference sequence). Trimming cost V 6 bases and J 9 bases, with 24 bases left between them. Here immunoSEQ multiplex PCR was the method, and the copy in TCRdb shows in-frame clones only, minus some. The data show approximately 2.5 million clones, over 85% seen once. All participating donors were Caucasian adults from Nashville, Tennessee. It was into CD45RA+ naive and CD45RA-negative memory subsets that the CD4+ cells were split.

Sequencing was done on a sample of naive CD4+ T cells from PBMCs. Subset of the sample: CD45RA+ positively selected. The V gene is TRBV27, the J gene TRBJ2-1; D assignment may be TRBD1 or TRBD2 (5 bases each). This receptor was obtained from a man between 18 and 29 years old in good health. Some clones in this sample may be carry-over from other donors' samples. CDR3 amino acids: CASSFLGDQVEGEQFF. The CDR3 DNA follows: TGTGCCAGCAGCTTTCTAGGGGACCAGGTAGAGGGTGAGCAGTTCTTC.